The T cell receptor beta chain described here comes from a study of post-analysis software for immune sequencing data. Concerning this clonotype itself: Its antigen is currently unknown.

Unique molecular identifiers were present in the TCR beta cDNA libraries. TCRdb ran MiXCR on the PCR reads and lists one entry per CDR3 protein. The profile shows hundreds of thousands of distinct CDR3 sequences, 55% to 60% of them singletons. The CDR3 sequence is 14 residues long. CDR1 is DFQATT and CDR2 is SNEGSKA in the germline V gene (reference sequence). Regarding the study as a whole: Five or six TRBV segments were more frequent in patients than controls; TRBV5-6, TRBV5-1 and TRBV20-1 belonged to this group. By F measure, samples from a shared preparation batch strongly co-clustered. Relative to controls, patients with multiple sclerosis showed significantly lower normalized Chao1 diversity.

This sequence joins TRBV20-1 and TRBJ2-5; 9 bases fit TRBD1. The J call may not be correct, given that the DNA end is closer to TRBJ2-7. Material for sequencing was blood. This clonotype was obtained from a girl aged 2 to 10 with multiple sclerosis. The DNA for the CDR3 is TGCAGTGCTTACCCGGGACAGGGACTCCGCGAGCAGTACTTC. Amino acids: CSAYPGQGLREQYF.